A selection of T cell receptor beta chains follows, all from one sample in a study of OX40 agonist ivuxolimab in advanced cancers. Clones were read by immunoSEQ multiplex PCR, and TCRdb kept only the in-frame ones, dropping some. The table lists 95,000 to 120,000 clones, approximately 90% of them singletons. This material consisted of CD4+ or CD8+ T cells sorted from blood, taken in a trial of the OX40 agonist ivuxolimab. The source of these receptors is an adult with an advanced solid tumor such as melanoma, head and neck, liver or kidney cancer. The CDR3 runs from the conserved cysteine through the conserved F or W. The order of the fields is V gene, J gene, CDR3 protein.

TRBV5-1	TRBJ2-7	CASSFGGSSYEQYF
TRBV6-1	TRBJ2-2	CASSVPGTAATGELFF
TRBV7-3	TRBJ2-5	CASSPRLAGEETQYF
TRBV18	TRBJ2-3	CASSPQDRLRTDTQYF
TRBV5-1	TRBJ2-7	CASSSQRARPYEQYF
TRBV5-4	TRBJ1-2	CASGTTGVVEGYTF
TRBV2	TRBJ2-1	CASRMDRAYNEQFF
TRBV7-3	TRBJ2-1	CASSLRLAGNNEQFF
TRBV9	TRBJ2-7	CASSVAAGGFGEQYF
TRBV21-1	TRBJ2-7	CASSKVQPSYEQYF
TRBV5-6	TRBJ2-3	CASSSQREGRDTQYF
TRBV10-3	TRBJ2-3	CAISSTGGLSDTQYF
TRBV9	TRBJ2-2	CASSVGADRGITGELFF
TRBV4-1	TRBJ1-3	CASSQGGGADGNTIYF
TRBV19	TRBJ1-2	CASTTQQSYGYTF
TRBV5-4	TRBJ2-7	CASSQDLSTSGIYYEQYF
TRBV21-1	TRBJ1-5	CASSKAKDRPNQPQHF
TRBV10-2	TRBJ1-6	CASSGAGQGDNSPLHF
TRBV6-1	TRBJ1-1	CASSDPTTGKAFF
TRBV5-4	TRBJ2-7	CASSQPDRGSHEQYF
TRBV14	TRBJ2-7	CASSPFGQSSYEQYF
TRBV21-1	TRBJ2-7	CASMEYDNREVSYEQYF
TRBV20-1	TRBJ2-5	CSAREVETQYF
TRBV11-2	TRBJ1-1	CASSLDVWAPGQINTEAFF
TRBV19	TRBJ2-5	CASSPTGVQETQYF
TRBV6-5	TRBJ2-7	CASSYFEQAYEQYF
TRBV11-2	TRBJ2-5	CASSLVASGPQETQYF
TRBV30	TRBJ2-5	CAWSVQGGGETQYF
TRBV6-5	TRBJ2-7	CASSLTYEQYF
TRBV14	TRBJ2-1	CASSQGLAGGLGQFF
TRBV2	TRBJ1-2	CASRSRWGGYGYTF
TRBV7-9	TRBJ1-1	CASSLGAVNTEAFF
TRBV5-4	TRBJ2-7	CASSRGRVPYEQYF
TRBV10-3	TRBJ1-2	CAIRGLSYGYTF
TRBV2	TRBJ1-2	CATRGGKGGESRGYTF
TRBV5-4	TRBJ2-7	CASSFFRSGTSNRYEQYF
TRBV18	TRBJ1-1	CASSPLSGGTEAFF
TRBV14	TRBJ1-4	CASSQERVHRDTEKLFF
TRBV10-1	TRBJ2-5	CASSAGLAGVATQYF
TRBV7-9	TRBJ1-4	CASSLGRGNEKLFF
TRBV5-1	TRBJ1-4	CASSLAGGAPNEKLFF
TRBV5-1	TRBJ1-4	CASSLFVSNNEKLFF
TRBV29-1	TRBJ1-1	CSVAAAPGTEAFF
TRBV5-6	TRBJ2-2	CASSLVGQGFSNTGELFF
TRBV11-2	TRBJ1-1	CASSSTPNTEAFF
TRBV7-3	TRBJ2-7	CASSFGLGQGYEQYF
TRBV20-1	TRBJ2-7	CSAINNYEQYF
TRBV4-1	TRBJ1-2	CASSQVGTGGGYTF
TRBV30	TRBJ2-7	CAWSTTGYEQYF